This is a list of T cell receptor beta chains from one sample in a study of T cell responses to AZD1222 COVID-19 vaccine. The repertoire was sequenced with immunoSEQ multiplex PCR; TCRdb's copy has only in-frame clones and lacks some. The data contain 120,000 or so clones, around 90% of them seen just once; the ten biggest clones take up 1.6%. The sample consisted of peripheral blood, taken on day 0 of AZD1222 vaccination. The source of these receptors is an adult in good health. The CDR3 runs from the conserved cysteine through the conserved F or W. The order of the fields is J gene, D gene, V gene, clone size, CDR3 protein, CDR3 DNA. D genes are given only for firm matches. Some rows mark clone size as missing; the rest say once, few, many or name a class of expanded clone.

TRBJ2-3 | . | TRBV2 | . | CASSERARATDTQYF | TGTGCCAGCAGTGAACGGGCCAGGGCCACAGATACGCAGTATTTT
TRBJ1-4 | . | TRBV6-5 | . | CASSRTASNEKLFF | TGTGCCAGCAGCCGGACCGCTAGCAATGAAAAACTGTTTTTT
TRBJ1-2 | TRBD1 | TRBV10-3 | . | CAISAWTGSNYGYTF | TGTGCCATCAGTGCCTGGACAGGGTCTAACTATGGCTACACCTTC
TRBJ1-5 | . | TRBV19 | . | CASSPGWRSRSNQPQHF | TGTGCCAGTAGCCCAGGGTGGAGATCCCGAAGCAATCAGCCCCAGCATTTT
TRBJ1-1 | TRBD1 | TRBV11-3 | . | CASSLGQGNTEAFF | TGTGCCAGCAGCCTGGGACAGGGAAACACTGAAGCTTTCTTT
TRBJ2-7 | TRBD2 | TRBV24-1 | . | CATSDPGLALPSPTYEQYF | TGTGCCACCAGTGATCCTGGACTAGCGTTACCCTCTCCCACCTACGAGCAGTACTTC
TRBJ2-7 | TRBD1 | TRBV14 | . | CASSRDRAAGEQYF | TGTGCCAGCAGCCGGGACAGGGCGGCAGGAGAGCAGTACTTC
TRBJ2-7 | . | TRBV7-6 | . | CASSPTGPGYEQYF | TGTGCCAGCAGCCCCACAGGGCCGGGTTACGAGCAGTACTTC
TRBJ1-1 | TRBD1 | TRBV5-1 | . | CASSFSQGANTEAFF | TGCGCCAGCAGCTTCTCGCAGGGGGCGAACACTGAAGCTTTCTTT
TRBJ1-2 | . | TRBV6-5 | . | CASSYSTGSGGYTF | TGTGCCAGCAGTTACTCTACAGGGTCTGGTGGCTACACCTTC
TRBJ1-6 | . | TRBV3-1/TRBV3-2 | once | CASSSLGGSSYNSPLHF | TGTGCCAGCAGCTCCCTGGGGGGGAGCTCCTATAATTCACCCCTCCACTTT